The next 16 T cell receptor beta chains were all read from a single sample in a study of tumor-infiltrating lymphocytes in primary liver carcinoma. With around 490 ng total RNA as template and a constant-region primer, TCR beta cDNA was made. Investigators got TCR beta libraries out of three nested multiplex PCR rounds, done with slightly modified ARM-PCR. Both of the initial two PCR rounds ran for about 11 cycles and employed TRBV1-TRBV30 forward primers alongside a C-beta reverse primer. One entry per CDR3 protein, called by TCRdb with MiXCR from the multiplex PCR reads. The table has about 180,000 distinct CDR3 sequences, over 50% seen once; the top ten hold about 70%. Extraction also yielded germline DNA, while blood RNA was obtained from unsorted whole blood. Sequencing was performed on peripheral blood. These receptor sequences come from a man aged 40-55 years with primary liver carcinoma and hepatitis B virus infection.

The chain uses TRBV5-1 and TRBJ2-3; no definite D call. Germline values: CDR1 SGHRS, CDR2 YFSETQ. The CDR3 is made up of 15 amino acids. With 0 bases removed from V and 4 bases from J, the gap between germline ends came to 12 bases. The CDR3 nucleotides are TGCGCCAGCAGCTTGGCCCTCGTGGCCTCAGATACGCAGTATTTT. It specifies CASSLALVASDTQYF.

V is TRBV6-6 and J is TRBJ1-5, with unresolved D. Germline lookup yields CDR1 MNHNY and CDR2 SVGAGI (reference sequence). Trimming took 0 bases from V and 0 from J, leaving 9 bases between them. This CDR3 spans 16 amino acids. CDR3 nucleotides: TGTGCCAGCAGTTACTCGCGCGGGGTTAGCAATCAGCCCCAGCATTTT. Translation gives CASSYSRGVSNQPQHF.

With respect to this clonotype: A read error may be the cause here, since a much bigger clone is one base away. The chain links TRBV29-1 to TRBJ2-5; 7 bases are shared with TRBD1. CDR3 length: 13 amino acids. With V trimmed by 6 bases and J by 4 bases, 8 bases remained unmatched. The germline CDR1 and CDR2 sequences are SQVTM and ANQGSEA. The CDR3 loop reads CSVSGQVPETQYF. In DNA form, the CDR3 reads TGCAGCGTCTCAGGACAGGTGCCAGAGACCCAGTACTTC.

The CDR3 nucleotides read TGTGCCAGCAGCGGAGGGACAGGGACAGGAGAGCAGTACTTC. It specifies CASSGGTGTGEQYF. The rearrangement links TRBV28 to TRBJ2-7; TRBD1 aligns across 9 bases. This CDR3 is built from 14 residues. J gave up 7 bases and V 6 bases, and 10 bases lay outside the gene matches. The V gene's germline CDR1 is MDHEN and CDR2 SYDVKM.

The CDR3 sequence: CASSLTLEDTQYF. The CDR3, as DNA: TGTGCCAGCAGTTTAACACTAGAAGATACGCAGTATTTT. This rearrangement joins TRBV12-3 or TRBV12-4 to TRBJ2-3; possible D gene TRBD2, 5 bases. With 2 bases removed from V and 5 bases from J, the gap between germline ends came to 8 bases. This CDR3 has 13 amino acids.

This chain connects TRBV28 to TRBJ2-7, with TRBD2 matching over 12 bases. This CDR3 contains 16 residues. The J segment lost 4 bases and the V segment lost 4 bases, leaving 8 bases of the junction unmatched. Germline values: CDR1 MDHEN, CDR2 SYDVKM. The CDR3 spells CASSSALTSGSYEQYF. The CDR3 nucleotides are TGTGCCAGCAGTTCCGCTCTGACTAGCGGGAGTTACGAGCAGTACTTC. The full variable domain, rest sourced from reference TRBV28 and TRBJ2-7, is DVKVTQSSRYLVKRTGEKVFLECVQDMDHENMFWYRQDPGLGLRLIYFSYDVKMKEKGDIPEGYSVSREKKERFSLILESASTNQTSMYLCASSSALTSGSYEQYFGPGTRLTVT.

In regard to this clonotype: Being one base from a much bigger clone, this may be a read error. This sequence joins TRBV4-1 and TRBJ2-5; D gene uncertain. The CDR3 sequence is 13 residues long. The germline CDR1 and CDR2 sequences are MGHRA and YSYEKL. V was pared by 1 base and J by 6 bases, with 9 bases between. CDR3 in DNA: TGCGCCAGCAGCCAAGGTCCCAAGAAGACCCAGTACTTC. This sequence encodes CASSQGPKKTQYF.

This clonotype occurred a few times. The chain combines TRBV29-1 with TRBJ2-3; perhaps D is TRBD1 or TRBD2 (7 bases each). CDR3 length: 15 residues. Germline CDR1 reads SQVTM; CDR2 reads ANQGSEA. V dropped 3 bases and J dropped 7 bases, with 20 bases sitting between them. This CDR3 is CSVDKHRQGGYTQYF. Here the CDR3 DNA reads TGCAGCGTTGACAAGCATCGACAGGGAGGGTATACGCAGTATTTT.

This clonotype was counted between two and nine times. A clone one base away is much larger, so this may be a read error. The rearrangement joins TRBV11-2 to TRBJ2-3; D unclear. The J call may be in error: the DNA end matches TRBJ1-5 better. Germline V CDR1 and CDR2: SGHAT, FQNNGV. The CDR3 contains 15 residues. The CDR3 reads CASSYSGRATDTQHF. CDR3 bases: TGTGCCAGCAGCTACAGCGGGAGGGCCACAGATACGCAGCATTTT.

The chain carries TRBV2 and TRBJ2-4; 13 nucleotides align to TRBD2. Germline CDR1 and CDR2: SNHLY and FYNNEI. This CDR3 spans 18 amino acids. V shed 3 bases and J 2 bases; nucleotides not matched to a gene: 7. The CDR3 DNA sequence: TGTGCCAGCAGTGAGAGGGGACTAGCGGGACTCTCCAAAAACATTCAGTACTTC. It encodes CASSERGLAGLSKNIQYF.

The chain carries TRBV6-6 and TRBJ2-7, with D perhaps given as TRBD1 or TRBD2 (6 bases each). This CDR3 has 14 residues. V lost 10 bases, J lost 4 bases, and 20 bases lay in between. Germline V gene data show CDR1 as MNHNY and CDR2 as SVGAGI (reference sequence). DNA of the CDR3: TGTGCCATCCGACGGGGGCAGAGGGGGTACGAGCAGTACTTC. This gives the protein CAIRRGQRGYEQYF.

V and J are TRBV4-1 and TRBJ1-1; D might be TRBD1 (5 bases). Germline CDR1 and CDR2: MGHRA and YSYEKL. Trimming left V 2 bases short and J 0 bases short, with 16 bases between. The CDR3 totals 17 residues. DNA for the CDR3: TGCGCCAGCAGCCAACTTTTAGGGACGACGGTGAACACTGAAGCTTTCTTT. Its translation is CASSQLLGTTVNTEAFF.

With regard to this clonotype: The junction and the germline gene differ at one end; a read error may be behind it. This CDR3 reads CASSGRTPTDMQYF. As DNA, the CDR3 is TGTGCCAGCAGCGGGAGGACTCCCACAGATATGCAGTATTTT. The V gene is TRBV6-5, the J gene TRBJ2-3, with 7 nucleotides matching TRBD2. The CDR3 covers 14 residues. The germline V gene encodes CDR1 MNHEY and CDR2 SVGAGI.

This CDR3 is CSVEGGAKPKLFF. The CDR3 DNA reads as TGCAGCGTAGAGGGGGGGGCCAAGCCTAAACTGTTTTTT. This sequence joins TRBV29-1 and TRBJ1-4; possible D gene TRBD1, 6 bases. Looked up from germline, CDR1 is SQVTM and CDR2 is ANQGSEA. The CDR3 spans 13 residues. The V end was cut by 6 bases, the J end by 11 bases, with 19 bases between.

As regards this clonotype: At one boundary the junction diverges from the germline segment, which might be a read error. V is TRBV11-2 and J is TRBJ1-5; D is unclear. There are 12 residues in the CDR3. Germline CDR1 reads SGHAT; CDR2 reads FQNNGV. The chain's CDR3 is CASSPENQPQHF. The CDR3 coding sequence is TGTGCTAGCAGCCCCGAAAATCAGCCCCAGCATTTT. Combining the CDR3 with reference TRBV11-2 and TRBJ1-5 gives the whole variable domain EAGVAQSPRYKIIEKRQSVAFWCNPISGHATLYWYQQILGQGPKLLIQFQNNGVVDDSQLPKDRFSAERLKGVDSTLKIQPAKLEDSAVYLCASSPENQPQHFGDGTRLSIL.

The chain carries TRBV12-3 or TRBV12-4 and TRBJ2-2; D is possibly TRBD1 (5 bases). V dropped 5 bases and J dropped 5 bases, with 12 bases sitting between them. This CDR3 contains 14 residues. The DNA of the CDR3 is TGTGCCAGCAGTACCCCCCCAGGGACCGGGGAGCTGTTTTTT. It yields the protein CASSTPPGTGELFF.